Listed here are 22 T cell receptor beta chains from one sample, sequenced in a study of regulatory T cells in long-lasting Graves disease. Assembly of TCR beta libraries relied on iRepertoire HTBI primers together with Arm-PCR of CDR3 regions. TCRdb reprocessed the multiplex PCR reads via MiXCR and lists one record per CDR3 protein. The sample has some 340,000 distinct CDR3 sequences, about 12% seen once; the top ten hold 15% to 20%. Specified time point: newly diagnosed GD, antithyroid drugs for less than 3 months. PBMC RNA was the source of the TCR library. In addition, the sample was reused for a study of T cells in Graves' hyperthyroidism and ophthalmopathy.

The sample was peripheral blood mononuclear cells (PBMCs), taken at new diagnosis, from a patient treated with antithyroid drugs. These receptors all come from a woman aged 18 to 35 with Graves disease.

This clonotype was recorded at least ten times. This CDR3 reads CASSLVRTGRGGTEAFF. Here the CDR3 DNA reads TGTGCCAGCAGCTTAGTGAGGACAGGGAGGGGGGGCACTGAAGCTTTCTTT. The chain combines TRBV7-2 with TRBJ1-1; TRBD1 aligns across 8 bases. CDR1 SGHTA and CDR2 FQGNSA come from the germline V gene. This CDR3 spans 17 amino acids. V dropped 1 base and J dropped 4; count of bases not matched to a gene: 11. The full variable domain, in which reference TRBV7-2 and TRBJ1-1 provide the parts outside the CDR3, is GAGVSQSPSNKVTEKGKDVELRCDPISGHTALYWYRQSLGQGLEFLIYFQGNSAPDKSGLPSDRFSAERTGGSVSTLTIQRTQQEDSAVYLCASSLVRTGRGGTEAFFGQGTRLTVV.

This clonotype was seen repeatedly, ten times or more. The rearrangement links TRBV24-1 to TRBJ2-5; D is undetermined. This CDR3 contains 15 residues. Germline V lookup: CDR1 KGHDR, CDR2 SFDVKD. The V gene lost 3 bases and the J gene lost 3 bases, with 13 bases spanning the gap. This CDR3 is CATSDPRAVKETQYF. The CDR3 DNA reads TGTGCCACCAGTGATCCCCGGGCAGTAAAAGAGACCCAGTACTTC.

Only one count was recorded for this clonotype. The V and J genes are TRBV5-1 and TRBJ1-4; tentative D call: TRBD1 (6 bases). The CDR3 extends over 15 amino acids. Trimming pared 4 bases from V and 7 bases from J, leaving 17 bases between. Germline V gene sequence: CDR1 SGHRS, CDR2 YFSETQ. The DNA for the CDR3 is TGCGCCAGCAGCCGCCGAGGGGGGGCAGGTGAAAAACTGTTTTTT. Residues: CASSRRGGAGEKLFF.

This clonotype was picked up many times. The rearrangement uses TRBV5-1 and TRBJ2-2; TRBD1 matches at 11 bases. This CDR3 region has 16 residues. The V gene end was trimmed by 4 bases and the J gene end by 4 bases; junction bases not matched to a gene: 6. The germline gives CDR1 SGHRS, CDR2 YFSETQ. The chain's CDR3 is CASSPPGTGGTGELFF. The CDR3 DNA reads TGCGCCAGCAGCCCGCCGGGGACAGGGGGCACCGGGGAGCTGTTTTTT.

This clonotype was seen repeatedly, ten times or more. The chain combines TRBV29-1 with TRBJ2-5; the D gene could be TRBD1 or TRBD2 (5 bases each). The CDR3 contains 13 residues. CDR1 SQVTM and CDR2 ANQGSEA come from the germline V gene. Trimming removed 5 bases at V and 1 base at J, with 11 bases between. CDR3 nucleotides: TGCAGCGTTTCCCGGGACGGCCAAGAGACCCAGTACTTC. Protein sequence: CSVSRDGQETQYF.

The chain carries TRBV9 and TRBJ1-3; D possibly corresponds to TRBD1 (5 bases). The CDR3 has 17 amino acids. Germline CDR1 reads SGDLS; CDR2 reads YYNGEE. Trimming cost V 3 bases and J 0 bases, with 16 bases left between them. The CDR3 here is CASSGRDGYSSGNTIYF. The CDR3 nucleotides read TGTGCCAGCAGCGGCCGGGACGGATATAGCTCTGGAAACACCATATATTTT.

Ten or more counts support this clonotype. The chain links TRBV28 to TRBJ2-7; TRBD2 is a possible D gene (5 bases). This CDR3 spans 14 amino acids. The germline gives CDR1 MDHEN, CDR2 SYDVKM. The V end lost 3 bases, the J end lost 5 bases, and 14 bases lay between the germline ends. This CDR3 reads CASSLGLVGDEQYF. The CDR3 DNA reads as TGTGCCAGCAGTTTGGGGTTAGTGGGAGACGAGCAGTACTTC.

This clonotype was picked up a small number of times. CDR3 amino acids: CASSQIDRPYEQYF. CDR3 coding DNA: TGCGCCAGCAGCCAAATCGACAGGCCCTACGAGCAGTACTTC. The rearrangement joins TRBV4-1 to TRBJ2-7; a possible D gene is TRBD1 (6 bases). The CDR3 extends over 14 amino acids. V was trimmed by 2 bases and J by 2 bases, leaving 10 bases between them. From germline, CDR1 is MGHRA and CDR2 YSYEKL.

This chain connects TRBV12-5 to TRBJ2-7; no clear D gene. V lost 5 bases to trimming and J lost 5 bases, with 10 bases between them. The germline gives CDR1 LGHNT, CDR2 FRNRAP. The CDR3 spans 12 residues. The CDR3 reads CASGLRVDEQYF. The CDR3 DNA sequence: TGTGCTAGTGGTCTTAGGGTGGACGAGCAGTACTTC.

The chain couples TRBV15 to TRBJ2-1, with a possible D match to TRBD2 (5 bases). Germline CDR1 reads LNHNV; CDR2 reads YYDKDF (reference sequence). The CDR3 runs to 13 residues. The V end was cut by 7 bases, the J end by 3 bases, with 10 bases between. CDR3 protein: CATMDSSYNEQFF. CDR3 DNA: TGTGCCACCATGGACTCGAGCTACAATGAGCAGTTCTTC.

This clonotype was counted at least ten times. The chain uses TRBV29-1 and TRBJ2-1; the D is unclear. Trimming shortened V by 1 base and J by 5 bases, and 3 bases separated the two germline ends. CDR1 is SQVTM, CDR2 ANQGSEA, per germline. CDR3 size: 11 residues. The CDR3 bases are TGCAGCGTTGAAGGGAACAATGAGCAGTTCTTC. This codes for CSVEGNNEQFF.

This clonotype was seen at least ten times. V and J are TRBV2 and TRBJ1-6, with D unclear. Germline values: CDR1 SNHLY, CDR2 FYNNEI. The CDR3 covers 15 residues. Trimming left V 5 bases short and J 0 bases short, with 8 bases between. In DNA, the CDR3 is TGTGCCAGCAGTCCTCCCGGCTCCTATAATTCACCCCTCCACTTT. Translated: CASSPPGSYNSPLHF.

This chain connects TRBV5-1 to TRBJ2-7, with TRBD2 identical over 8 bases. From germline, CDR1 is SGHRS and CDR2 YFSETQ. CDR3 size: 14 residues. The V segment lost 5 bases and the J segment 7 bases; nucleotides outside the gene matches: 11. The CDR3 spells CASRMSGGTGEQYF. The CDR3 DNA reads TGCGCCAGCAGAATGAGCGGGGGTACGGGTGAGCAGTACTTC.

The rearrangement joins TRBV27 to TRBJ2-1, with TRBD2 matching over 8 bases. Germline CDR1 is MNHEY and CDR2 is SMNVEV (reference sequence). The V gene end was trimmed by 2 bases and the J gene end by 8 bases; junction bases not matched to a gene: 17. The CDR3 is made up of 18 amino acids. The CDR3, as DNA: TGTGCCAGCAGTTTACTTCCACCGGGACTAGGTGGGGGGGATGAGCAGTTCTTC. This sequence encodes CASSLLPPGLGGGDEQFF.

This clonotype was recorded many times. This chain links TRBV28 with TRBJ2-2; 7 bases agree with TRBD1. V lost 4 bases to trimming and J lost 0 bases; unmatched junction nucleotides: 8. Per the germline V gene, CDR1 is MDHEN and CDR2 is SYDVKM. This CDR3 is built from 17 residues. For the CDR3, the DNA is TGTGCCAGCAGTTGGACAGGAGAAAACACGAACACCGGGGAGCTGTTTTTT. It is translated as CASSWTGENTNTGELFF.

This clonotype was recorded many times. V usage is TRBV25-1 and J usage is TRBJ2-5, with D unclear. V gave up 1 base and J gave up 1 base, with 13 bases separating them. The CDR3 spans 16 residues. Germline assignment: CDR1 MGHDK and CDR2 SYGVNS. CDR3 bases: TGTGCCAGCAGTGAATCCATCCCGGGCCTCCAAGAGACCCAGTACTTC. This codes for CASSESIPGLQETQYF. Full variable domain (outside the CDR3, taken from reference TRBV25-1 and TRBJ2-5): EADIYQTPRYLVIGTGKKITLECSQTMGHDKMYWYQQDPGMELHLIHYSYGVNSTEKGDLSSESTVSRIRTEHFPLTLESARPSHTSQYLCASSESIPGLQETQYFGPGTRLLVL.

V and J are TRBV29-1 and TRBJ2-5; 9 bases agree with TRBD1. The CDR3 is 14 residues long. V lost 7 bases, J lost 4 bases, and 10 bases stayed unmatched. The germline V gene has CDR1 SQVTM and CDR2 ANQGSEA. The CDR3 region has the DNA TGCAGCGCGAATCCGGGGACAGGGATAGAGACCCAGTACTTC. Encoded protein: CSANPGTGIETQYF. Based on the CDR3 plus reference TRBV29-1 and TRBJ2-5, the full variable domain is SAVISQKPSRDICQRGTSLTIQCQVDSQVTMMFWYRQQPGQSLTLIATANQGSEATYESGFVIDKFPISRPNLTFSTLTVSNMSPEDSSIYLCSANPGTGIETQYFGPGTRLLVL.

In this sample, this clonotype turned up a few times. V usage is TRBV4-1 and J usage is TRBJ1-5; D unresolved. Looked up from germline, CDR1 is MGHRA and CDR2 is YSYEKL. V dropped 3 bases and J dropped 10 bases, with 19 bases sitting between them. The CDR3 runs 15 residues. The CDR3 reads CASSHSFLTPEPQHF. DNA for the CDR3: TGCGCCAGCAGCCACAGTTTCCTTACACCTGAACCCCAGCATTTT.

A word on this clonotype: Being one base from a much bigger clone, this may be a read error. The CDR3: CASSLRLTIDTQYF. Written as DNA, the CDR3 is TGTGCCAGCAGCTTAAGACTCACCATAGATACGCAGTATTTT. V is TRBV11-2 and J is TRBJ2-3; D gene ambiguous. V dropped 2 bases and J dropped 5 bases, with 11 bases sitting between them. Germline V gene data show CDR1 as SGHAT and CDR2 as FQNNGV. The CDR3 covers 14 residues. Combining the CDR3 with reference TRBV11-2 and TRBJ2-3 gives the whole variable domain EAGVAQSPRYKIIEKRQSVAFWCNPISGHATLYWYQQILGQGPKLLIQFQNNGVVDDSQLPKDRFSAERLKGVDSTLKIQPAKLEDSAVYLCASSLRLTIDTQYFGPGTRLTVL.

There are many counts of this clonotype. The chain employs TRBV7-2 and TRBJ2-1, with 8 nucleotides matching TRBD1. The CDR3 is 15 residues long. Looked up from germline, CDR1 is SGHTA and CDR2 is FQGNSA. V was pared by 4 bases and J by 1 base, with 3 bases of the junction left unmatched. CDR3 sequence: CASSSDRDSYNEQFF. CDR3 nucleotides: TGTGCCAGCAGCTCGGACAGGGATTCCTACAATGAGCAGTTCTTC.

This clonotype was observed at least ten times. J is TRBJ2-2 and V is TRBV6-1; 11 nucleotides agree with TRBD2. Germline CDR1 reads MNHNS; CDR2 reads SASEGT. J gave up 6 bases and V 6 bases, and 6 bases lay outside the gene matches. This CDR3 region has 15 residues. CDR3 amino acids: CASSLSGLAAGELFF. CDR3 sequence (DNA): TGTGCCAGCAGCCTATCGGGACTAGCGGCCGGGGAGCTGTTTTTT.

Ten or more counts support this clonotype. The chain uses TRBV11-2 and TRBJ2-7, with 8 bases lining up with TRBD2. Germline loops: CDR1 SGHAT, CDR2 FQNNGV. The trim removed 2 bases at V and 5 bases at J, leaving 8 bases unmatched. This CDR3 has 15 residues. The CDR3 DNA reads TGTGCCAGCAGCTTAACGAGACTAGCGATCCACGAGCAGTACTTC. Residues: CASSLTRLAIHEQYF.